Listed below are T cell receptor beta chains from one sample, sequenced in a study of human T cells and chemical hapten exposure. TCRdb called the RACE reads again in MiXCR, with one record for every CDR3 protein. The sample has roughly 200,000 distinct CDR3 sequences; about 20% are singletons. The sample in question was whole blood, obtained in connection with sensitization to the hapten diphenylcyclopropenone (DPC). These receptors all stem from a woman between 45 and 65 years old with alopecia areata. Some clones in this sample may be carry-over from other donors' samples. Each CDR3 is given with its conserved first and last residue. A D gene is named only where the DNA matches it firmly. The listing skips clone size in some rows; elsewhere it reads once, few, many or a size class.

V: TRBV28; J: TRBJ2-3; size: many; D: TRBD2; CDR3: CASSLTSPDTQYF; DNA: TGTGCCAGCAGCCTGACTAGCCCAGATACGCAGTATTTT
V: TRBV14; J: TRBJ2-1; size: .; D: TRBD2; CDR3: CASSQGPTSGRFNEQFF; DNA: TGTGCCAGCAGCCAAGGACCGACTAGCGGGAGATTCAATGAGCAGTTCTTC
V: TRBV20-1; J: TRBJ2-1; size: few; D: .; CDR3: CSASPRRESYYNEQFF; DNA: TGCAGTGCTAGCCCGCGTCGGGAATCATATTACAATGAGCAGTTCTTC
V: TRBV12-3/TRBV12-4; J: TRBJ2-7; size: .; D: TRBD2; CDR3: CASTPGLAGQGYEQYF; DNA: TGTGCCAGCACACCGGGACTAGCGGGACAAGGGTACGAGCAGTACTTC
V: TRBV9; J: TRBJ1-3; size: .; D: .; CDR3: CASSVSGGGSGNTIYF; DNA: TGTGCCAGCAGCGTCTCTGGGGGGGGCTCTGGAAACACCATATATTTT
V: TRBV12-3/TRBV12-4; J: TRBJ2-1; size: .; D: TRBD1; CDR3: CASSLTQGAHNEQFF; DNA: TGTGCCAGCAGTTTAACGCAGGGGGCCCACAATGAGCAGTTCTTC
V: TRBV20-1; J: TRBJ2-5; size: few; D: .; CDR3: CSAPVEGYQETQYF; DNA: TGCAGTGCTCCCGTGGAGGGTTACCAAGAGACCCAGTACTTC
V: TRBV5-1; J: TRBJ1-1; size: .; D: .; CDR3: CATSRGDWESALF; DNA: TGCGCCACTTCGAGGGGGGACTGGGAATCGGCTCTCTTT
V: TRBV20-1; J: TRBJ2-7; size: .; D: TRBD2; CDR3: CSACSGSKDEQYF; DNA: TGCAGTGCTTGTAGCGGGAGCAAGGACGAGCAGTACTTC
V: TRBV5-1; J: TRBJ2-3; size: .; D: .; CDR3: CASSLEDRPTDTQYF; DNA: TGCGCCAGCAGCCTGGAGGACAGACCCACAGATACGCAGTATTTT
V: TRBV6-5; J: TRBJ2-7; size: .; D: TRBD2; CDR3: CASTPGTSGTYEQYF; DNA: TGTGCCAGCACCCCCGGGACTAGCGGCACCTACGAGCAGTACTTC
V: TRBV7-2; J: TRBJ2-4; size: .; D: TRBD2; CDR3: CASSLPGLTSSKNIQYF; DNA: TGTGCCAGCAGCTTACCCGGTCTGACTAGCAGCAAAAACATTCAGTACTTC
V: TRBV24-1; J: TRBJ2-3; size: .; D: TRBD1; CDR3: CATSDSGQGGLGSQYF; DNA: TGTGCCACCAGTGACTCGGGACAGGGAGGCCTGGGGTCGCAGTATTTT
V: TRBV20-1; J: TRBJ1-1; size: .; D: .; CDR3: CSARKSWVTEAFF; DNA: TGCAGTGCTAGAAAGTCGTGGGTAACTGAAGCTTTCTTT
V: TRBV20-1; J: TRBJ2-5; size: .; D: TRBD2; CDR3: CSAIEASGRAETQYF; DNA: TGCAGTGCTATAGAGGCTAGCGGGAGGGCCGAGACCCAGTACTTC
V: TRBV28; J: TRBJ2-1; size: .; D: .; CDR3: CASSFAMHEQFF; DNA: TGTGCCAGCAGTTTCGCTATGCATGAGCAGTTCTTC
V: TRBV5-1; J: TRBJ2-7; size: few; D: TRBD2; CDR3: CASSPPGTRIYEQYF; DNA: TGCGCCAGCAGCCCTCCCGGGACTAGAATATACGAGCAGTACTTC
V: TRBV9; J: TRBJ2-4; size: .; D: TRBD2; CDR3: CASSSLAEAKNIQYF; DNA: TGTGCCAGCAGCTCCCTAGCGGAAGCCAAAAACATTCAGTACTTC
V: TRBV6-1; J: TRBJ2-5; size: .; D: TRBD1; CDR3: CASSEAGQGSQKTQYF; DNA: TGTGCCAGCAGTGAAGCAGGACAGGGATCCCAGAAGACCCAGTACTTC
V: TRBV27; J: TRBJ2-3; size: many; D: TRBD2; CDR3: CASSLAGLTTDTQYF; DNA: TGTGCCAGCAGCTTAGCGGGACTAACCACAGATACGCAGTATTTT
V: TRBV19; J: TRBJ2-1; size: .; D: .; CDR3: CASSIPRVFSDEQFF; DNA: TGTGCCAGTAGTATTCCCAGGGTTTTTTCCGATGAGCAGTTCTTC
V: TRBV10-3; J: TRBJ2-2; size: few; D: TRBD2; CDR3: CAISEQREGTGELFF; DNA: TGTGCCATCAGTGAGCAGCGGGAGGGCACCGGGGAGCTGTTTTTT
V: TRBV6-2/TRBV6-3; J: TRBJ2-7; size: .; D: .; CDR3: CASSYDSREQYF; DNA: TGTGCCAGCAGTTACGACAGTCGTGAGCAGTACTTC
V: TRBV5-1; J: TRBJ2-5; size: once; D: TRBD2; CDR3: CASSPETGLAGGQETQYF; DNA: TGCGCCAGCAGCCCCGAAACGGGACTAGCTGGAGGCCAAGAGACCCAGTACTTC
V: TRBV14; J: TRBJ2-1; size: few; D: TRBD2; CDR3: CASSQGWMGLEIEQFF; DNA: TGTGCCAGCAGCCAAGGGTGGATGGGACTAGAGATTGAGCAGTTCTTC
V: TRBV9; J: TRBJ2-1; size: once; D: .; CDR3: CASSVGGADSPYNEQFF; DNA: TGTGCCAGCAGCGTAGGGGGGGCTGACAGCCCCTACAATGAGCAGTTCTTC
V: TRBV7-6; J: TRBJ2-1; size: .; D: TRBD2; CDR3: CASSRLLAGGPHEQFF; DNA: TGTGCCAGCAGCCGTCTTCTAGCGGGAGGGCCCCATGAGCAGTTCTTC
V: TRBV3-1; J: TRBJ1-3; size: .; D: .; CDR3: CASSQISGNTIYF; DNA: TGTGCCAGCAGCCAAATATCTGGAAACACCATATATTTT
V: TRBV10-1; J: TRBJ2-2; size: .; D: .; CDR3: CASSGDGSRAGELFF; DNA: TGCGCCAGCAGTGGAGACGGGAGTAGGGCCGGGGAGCTGTTTTTT
V: TRBV29-1; J: TRBJ2-2; size: .; D: TRBD2; CDR3: CSIGTSGTGELFF; DNA: TGCAGCATCGGGACTAGCGGGACCGGGGAGCTGTTTTTT
V: TRBV7-9; J: TRBJ1-4; size: .; D: .; CDR3: CASGGEKLFF; DNA: TGTGCCAGCGGAGGGGAAAAACTGTTTTTT
V: TRBV12-3/TRBV12-4; J: TRBJ2-3; size: .; D: TRBD2; CDR3: CASSLSGRTPDTQYF; DNA: TGTGCCAGCAGTTTAAGCGGGAGGACCCCAGATACGCAGTATTTT
V: TRBV27; J: TRBJ2-3; size: .; D: .; CDR3: CASSPAPDGFTDTQYF; DNA: TGTGCCAGCAGTCCCGCCCCCGACGGGTTCACAGATACGCAGTATTTT
V: TRBV6-1; J: TRBJ1-4; size: few; D: .; CDR3: CASSEYEKLFF; DNA: TGTGCCAGCAGTGAATATGAAAAACTGTTTTTT